Described below is a single T cell receptor beta chain sequence and its context. The data were taken from a study of shared clonotypes between healthy human individuals. This CDR3 spans 14 amino acids. Sequencing was performed with immunoSEQ multiplex PCR; in TCRdb, only in-frame clones are kept and a portion is missing. The table includes roughly 1 million clones, about 80% detected once. The chain employs TRBV21-1 and TRBJ1-1; whether TRBD1, the table's D call, matches the DNA was not checked. TRBV21-1 is flagged as a pseudogene. This sequence originates from a man between 18 and 35 years old in good health. The sample consisted of memory CD4+ T cells sorted from blood. Subset reported: CD45RA-negative fraction. CDR3 protein: CASSKEQGGTEAFF. For the CDR3, the DNA is TGTGCCAGCAGCAAAGAGCAGGGGGGCACTGAAGCTTTCTTT.